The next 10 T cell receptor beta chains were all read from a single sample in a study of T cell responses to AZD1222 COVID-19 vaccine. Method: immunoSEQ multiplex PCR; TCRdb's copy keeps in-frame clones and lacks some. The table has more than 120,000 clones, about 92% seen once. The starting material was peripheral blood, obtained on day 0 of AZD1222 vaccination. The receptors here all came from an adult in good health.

The CDR3, as DNA: TGTGCCAGCAGTAAAGCTAGCGGAAAGTACCAAGAGACCCAGTACTTC. It yields the protein CASSKASGKYQETQYF. V usage is TRBV7-9 and J usage is TRBJ2-5; 7 bases align to TRBD2. The germline CDR1 and CDR2 sequences are SEHNR and FQNEAQ (reference sequence). V lost 6 bases, J lost 0 bases, and 10 bases stayed unmatched. The CDR3 is made up of 16 amino acids.

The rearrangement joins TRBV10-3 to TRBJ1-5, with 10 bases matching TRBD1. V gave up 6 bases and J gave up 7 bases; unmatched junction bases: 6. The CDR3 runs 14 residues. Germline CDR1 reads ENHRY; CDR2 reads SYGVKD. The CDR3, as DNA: TGTGCCATCAGCGAAGGACAGGGGGGACAGCCCCAGCATTTT. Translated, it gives CAISEGQGGQPQHF.

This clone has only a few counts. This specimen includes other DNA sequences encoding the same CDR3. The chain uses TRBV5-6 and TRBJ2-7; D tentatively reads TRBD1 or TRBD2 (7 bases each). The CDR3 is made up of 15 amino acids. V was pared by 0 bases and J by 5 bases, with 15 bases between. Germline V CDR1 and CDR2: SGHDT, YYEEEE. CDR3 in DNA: TGTGCCAGCAGCTTGGTAGGTCAGGGGGGGGACGAGCAGTACTTC. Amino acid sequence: CASSLVGQGGDEQYF.

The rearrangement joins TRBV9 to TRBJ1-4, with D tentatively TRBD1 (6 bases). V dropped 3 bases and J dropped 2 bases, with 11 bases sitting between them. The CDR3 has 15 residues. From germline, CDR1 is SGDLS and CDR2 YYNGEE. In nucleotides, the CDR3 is TGTGCCAGCAGCGCCCAGGGGTGGACTAATGAAAAACTGTTTTTT. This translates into CASSAQGWTNEKLFF.

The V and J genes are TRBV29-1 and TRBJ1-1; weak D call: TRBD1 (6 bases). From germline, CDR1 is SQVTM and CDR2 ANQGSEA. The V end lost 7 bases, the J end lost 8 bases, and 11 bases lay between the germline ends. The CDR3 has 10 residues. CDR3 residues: CSALGTEAFF. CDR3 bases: TGCAGCGCTTTAGGGACAGAAGCTTTCTTT. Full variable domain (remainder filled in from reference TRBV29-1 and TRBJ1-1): SAVISQKPSRDICQRGTSLTIQCQVDSQVTMMFWYRQQPGQSLTLIATANQGSEATYESGFVIDKFPISRPNLTFSTLTVSNMSPEDSSIYLCSALGTEAFFGQGTRLTVV.

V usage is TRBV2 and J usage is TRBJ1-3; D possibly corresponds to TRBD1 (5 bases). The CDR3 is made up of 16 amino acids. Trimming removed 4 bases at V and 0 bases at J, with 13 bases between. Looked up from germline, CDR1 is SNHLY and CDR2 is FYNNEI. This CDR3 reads CASSGYRTSSGNTIYF. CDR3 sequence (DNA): TGTGCCAGCAGTGGATACAGGACCTCCTCTGGAAACACCATATATTTT.

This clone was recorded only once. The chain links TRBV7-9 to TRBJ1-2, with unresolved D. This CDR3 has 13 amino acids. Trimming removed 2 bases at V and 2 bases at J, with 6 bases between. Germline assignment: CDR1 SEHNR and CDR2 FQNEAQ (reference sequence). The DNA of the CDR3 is TGTGCCAGCAGCTTAATAGTAAACTATGGCTACACCTTC. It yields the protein CASSLIVNYGYTF.

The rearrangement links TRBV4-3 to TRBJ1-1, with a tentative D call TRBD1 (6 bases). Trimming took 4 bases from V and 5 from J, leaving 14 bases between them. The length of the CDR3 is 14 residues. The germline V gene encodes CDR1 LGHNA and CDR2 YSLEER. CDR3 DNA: TGCGCCAGCAGCCTACAGGGAAAAGGGACTGAAGCTTTCTTT. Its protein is CASSLQGKGTEAFF.

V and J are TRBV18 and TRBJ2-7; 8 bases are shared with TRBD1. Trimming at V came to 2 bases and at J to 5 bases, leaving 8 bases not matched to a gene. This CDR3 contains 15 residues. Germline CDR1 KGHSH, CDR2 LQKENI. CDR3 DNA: TGTGCCAGCTCACCATATTCGGACAGGGTCCACGAGCAGTACTTC. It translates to CASSPYSDRVHEQYF. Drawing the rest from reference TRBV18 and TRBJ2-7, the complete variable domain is NAGVMQNPRHLVRRRGQEARLRCSPMKGHSHVYWYRQLPEEGLKFMVYLQKENIIDESGMPKERFSAEFPKEGPSILRIQQVVRGDSAAYFCASSPYSDRVHEQYFGPGTRLTVT.

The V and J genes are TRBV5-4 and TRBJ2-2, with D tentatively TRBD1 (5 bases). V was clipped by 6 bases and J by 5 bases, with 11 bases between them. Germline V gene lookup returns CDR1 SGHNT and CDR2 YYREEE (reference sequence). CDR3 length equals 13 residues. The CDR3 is CASNDQGTGELFF. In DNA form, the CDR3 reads TGTGCCAGCAACGACCAGGGAACCGGGGAGCTGTTTTTT.